Below, 14 T cell receptor beta chains from the same sample are listed, as sequenced in a study of shared clonotypes between healthy human individuals. Naive CD8 populations comprised CD45RO-negative cells positively selected for CCR7, excluding terminally differentiated effector memory CD45RA+ cells. Generated by immunoSEQ multiplex PCR, the TCRdb table keeps only in-frame clones and is missing some. The sample lists some 2.1 million clones, over 85% occurring once. The sequenced material came from naive CD8+ T cells from PBMCs. The receptors were gathered from a man aged 18 to 30 in good health. Some clones in this sample may be carry-over from other donors' samples.

V and J are TRBV10-3 and TRBJ2-3; 9 bases fit TRBD2. Germline V gene data show CDR1 as ENHRY and CDR2 as SYGVKD. Unmatched junction bases numbered 8, after V lost 3 bases and J lost 7 bases. The CDR3 spans 15 residues. The CDR3 sequence is CAISEIAGGPNTQYF. The CDR3 DNA sequence: TGTGCCATCAGTGAAATTGCGGGAGGGCCAAATACGCAGTATTTT.

The genes are TRBV28 and TRBJ2-1, with TRBD2 identical over 10 bases. This CDR3 is built from 18 residues. Germline CDR1 is MDHEN and CDR2 is SYDVKM. Trimming removed 6 bases from V and 10 bases from J; junction bases left unmatched: 21. The CDR3 DNA follows: TGTGCCAGCAGCCCAGGGGCGGGCGGACTAGCGGTTAGGGGAGAGCAGTTCTTC. This encodes CASSPGAGGLAVRGEQFF.

The chain couples TRBV7-6 to TRBJ2-1; D remains ambiguous. The V and J ends lost 5 bases and 4 bases respectively, with 24 bases between them. This CDR3 region has 18 residues. Germline CDR1 reads SGHVS; CDR2 reads FNYEAQ. The CDR3 is CASSPPPLSPGRYNEQFF. The CDR3 nucleotides are TGTGCCAGCAGCCCCCCTCCCCTGTCCCCCGGTCGATACAATGAGCAGTTCTTC.

The rearrangement joins TRBV4-1 to TRBJ1-3; D remains ambiguous. CDR3 size: 17 residues. V was shortened by 2 bases and J by 0 bases, with 14 bases between the two germline ends. Germline CDR1 and CDR2: MGHRA and YSYEKL. The CDR3 loop reads CASSQPLDIYSGNTIYF. In nucleotides, the CDR3 is TGCGCCAGCAGCCAACCCCTCGACATCTACTCTGGAAACACCATATATTTT.

This clone came up once. The V gene is TRBV27, the J gene TRBJ2-5, with D unclear. Germline-derived CDR1 and CDR2 are MNHEY and SMNVEV (reference sequence). Between the trimmed V and J ends, which lost 4 bases and 2 bases, there was a span of 8 bases. The CDR3 extends over 13 amino acids. CDR3 DNA sequence: TGTGCCAGCAGTTACAACCGTCAAGAGACCCAGTACTTC. This translates into CASSYNRQETQYF.

The chain joins TRBV28 to TRBJ2-5; tentatively, D is TRBD1 (5 bases). CDR1 is MDHEN and CDR2 is SYDVKM in the germline V gene. The CDR3 is 17 residues long. V was trimmed by 5 bases and J by 5 bases, leaving 24 bases between them. CDR3 sequence reads: CASSPNPRVGIWETQYF. The CDR3 DNA follows: TGTGCCAGCAGTCCAAACCCCAGGGTGGGGATTTGGGAGACCCAGTACTTC.

The V gene is TRBV27, the J gene TRBJ2-7; 9 positions agree with TRBD1. From germline, CDR1 is MNHEY and CDR2 SMNVEV (reference sequence). The CDR3 runs 15 residues. V shed 6 bases, J shed 6 bases, and the junction held 12 bases outside the gene matches. The CDR3 DNA reads as TGTGCCAGCAGGGCCAGAGGGACAGGGTTTGTCGAGCAGTACTTC. It specifies CASRARGTGFVEQYF.

J is TRBJ2-1 and V is TRBV27; 11 bases agree with TRBD2. With 4 bases clipped from V and 8 bases from J, the junction kept 13 bases outside the gene matches. The CDR3 covers 17 residues. Germline CDR1 MNHEY, CDR2 SMNVEV (reference sequence). In DNA, the CDR3 is TGTGCCAGCAGTTCCCTAAAACCTAGCGGGAGGAGGGATGAGCAGTTCTTC. Amino acids: CASSSLKPSGRRDEQFF.

The CDR3 nucleotides read TGTGCCAGTACCGAGAGGGAGGGCACCCACGAGCAGTACTTC. Protein: CASTEREGTHEQYF. The V and J genes are TRBV19 and TRBJ2-7, with TRBD2 identical over 7 bases. Looked up from germline, CDR1 is LNHDA and CDR2 is SQIVND (reference sequence). The CDR3 spans 14 residues. J was trimmed by 5 bases and V by 7 bases; bases with no gene match: 11. The variable domain in full, completed from reference TRBV19 and TRBJ2-7, reads DGGITQSPKYLFRKEGQNVTLSCEQNLNHDAMYWYRQDPGQGLRLIYYSQIVNDFQKGDIAEGYSVSREKKESFPLTVTSAQKNPTAFYLCASTEREGTHEQYFGPGTRLTVT.

This sequence joins TRBV2 and TRBJ2-4; D perhaps matches TRBD1 (6 bases). CDR3 length equals 15 residues. The germline gives CDR1 SNHLY, CDR2 FYNNEI. V was pared by 2 bases and J by 1 base, with 9 bases between. This CDR3 is CASSEYGQAKNIQYF. The DNA of the CDR3 is TGTGCCAGCAGTGAATATGGACAGGCCAAAAACATTCAGTACTTC. Full variable domain (missing parts from reference TRBV2 and TRBJ2-4): EPEVTQTPSHQVTQMGQEVILRCVPISNHLYFYWYRQILGQKVEFLVSFYNNEISEKSEIFDDQFSVERPDGSNFTLKIRSTKLEDSAMYFCASSEYGQAKNIQYFGAGTRLSVL.

The chain employs TRBV11-2 and TRBJ1-3; weak D call: TRBD1 (6 bases). The CDR3 has 17 residues. The ends were cut back, 4 bases at V and 0 bases at J, with 16 bases in the middle. Germline assignment: CDR1 SGHAT and CDR2 FQNNGV. CDR3 sequence: CASSSNHREFSGNTIYF. The CDR3 DNA follows: TGTGCCAGCAGCTCGAATCACAGGGAATTCTCTGGAAACACCATATATTTT.

V gene TRBV28 combines with J gene TRBJ1-4, with TRBD1 as a possible D gene (5 bases). V gave up 6 bases and J gave up 8 bases, with 19 bases separating them. The CDR3 contains 15 residues. The germline V gene has CDR1 MDHEN and CDR2 SYDVKM. The CDR3 DNA reads TGTGCCAGCAGACCCCGGGGGTGGAGGGGAGAAAAACTGTTTTTT. This translates into CASRPRGWRGEKLFF.

This clone came up once. This CDR3 is CASSSRLHQGSYEQYF. CDR3 in DNA: TGTGCCAGCAGCTCCCGGCTCCACCAAGGGTCCTACGAGCAGTACTTC. The V call is TRBV14, the J call TRBJ2-7; D not certain. The V gene lost 5 bases and the J gene lost 1 base, with 18 bases spanning the gap. Per the germline V gene, CDR1 is SGHDN and CDR2 is FVKESK. This CDR3 has 16 residues. Based on the CDR3 plus reference TRBV14 and TRBJ2-7, the full variable domain is EAGVTQFPSHSVIEKGQTVTLRCDPISGHDNLYWYRRVMGKEIKFLLHFVKESKQDESGMPNNRFLAERTGGTYSTLKVQPAELEDSGVYFCASSSRLHQGSYEQYFGPGTRLTVT.

J is TRBJ1-1 and V is TRBV4-3; a weak D match, TRBD1 (5 bases). The CDR3 loop spans 15 amino acids. V shed 0 bases and J shed 5 bases, with 13 bases lying between them. Germline lookup yields CDR1 LGHNA and CDR2 YSLEER. CDR3 nucleotides: TGCGCCAGCAGCCAAGATCGGTGGGAGGGGACTGAAGCTTTCTTT. It is translated as CASSQDRWEGTEAFF.